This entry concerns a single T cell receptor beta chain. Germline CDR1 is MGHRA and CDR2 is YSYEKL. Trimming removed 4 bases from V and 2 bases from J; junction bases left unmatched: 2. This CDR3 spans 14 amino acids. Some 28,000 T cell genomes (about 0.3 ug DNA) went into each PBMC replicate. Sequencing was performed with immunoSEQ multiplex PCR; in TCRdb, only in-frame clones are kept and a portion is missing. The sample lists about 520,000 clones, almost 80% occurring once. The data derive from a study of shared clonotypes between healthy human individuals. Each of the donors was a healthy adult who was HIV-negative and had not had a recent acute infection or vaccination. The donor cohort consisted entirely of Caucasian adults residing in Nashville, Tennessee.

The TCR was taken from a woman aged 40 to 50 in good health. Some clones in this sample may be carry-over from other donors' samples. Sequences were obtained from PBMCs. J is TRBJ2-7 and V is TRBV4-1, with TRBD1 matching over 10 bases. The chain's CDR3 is CASSPDRGAYEQYF. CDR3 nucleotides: TGCGCCAGCAGCCCGGACAGGGGGGCCTACGAGCAGTACTTC.